This note documents a single T cell receptor beta chain sequence. Its antigen is not identified. In the same sample, other DNA sequences code for this CDR3. These data are taken from a study of cytomegalovirus exposure and HLA in healthy donors. Generated by immunoSEQ multiplex PCR, the TCRdb table keeps only in-frame clones and is missing some. This sample has some 260,000 clones, with roughly 87% found just once. Study-wide points: The authors listed some 150 TCR beta chains as cytomegalovirus-associated.

V lost 3 bases, J lost 4 bases, and 13 bases lay in between. From germline, CDR1 is MRHNA and CDR2 SNTAGT. The CDR3 contains 16 residues. The TCR sequence derives from a man aged 18 to 35 in good health and CMV-seropositive. This chain uses TRBV6-4 with TRBJ2-6; a possible D gene is TRBD2 (6 bases). The sequencing sample was made of PBMCs. CDR3 protein: CASSDSGGSGANVLTF. The CDR3, as DNA: TGTGCCAGCAGTGATTCAGGAGGGTCGGGGGCCAACGTCCTGACTTTC.